This T cell receptor (beta chain) derives from a study of T cell changes during pregnancy in multiple sclerosis. Germline loops: CDR1 SGHRS, CDR2 YFSETQ. The germline V and J ends were trimmed by 1 base and 5 bases, with 9 bases remaining between them. CDR3 length: 13 amino acids. Generated by immunoSEQ multiplex PCR, the TCRdb table keeps only in-frame clones and is missing some. Here the sample spans about 50,000 clones, roughly 90% being singletons. The sample in question was CD4+ T cells from peripheral blood mononuclear cells, obtained after pregnancy. The chain uses TRBV5-1 and TRBJ1-2; no clear D. The receptor was derived from a female donor with multiple sclerosis, enrolled in a pregnancy study. The CDR3 DNA sequence: TGCGCCAGCAGCTTGTCCAGCGCTTATGGCTACACCTTC. Residues: CASSLSSAYGYTF.